This T cell receptor (beta chain) was obtained from a study of blood T cell repertoires in COVID-19. For the study at large: There were acute and convalescent COVID-19 samples, and they came from the United States, Italy and Spain. In each case, the material was cDNA or gDNA derived from T cells, B-cell-depleted T cells, or PBMCs.

Authors' processing steps: Amplification of reference gene primers provided the estimated nucleated cell counts. Generated by immunoSEQ multiplex PCR, the TCRdb table keeps only in-frame clones and is missing some. V and J calls and clone size are those listed in that table; D and trimming were worked out from the DNA. The sample includes about 130,000 clones, around four fifths of them seen just once. The CDR3 covers 14 residues. The ends were cut back, 5 bases at V and 0 bases at J, with 11 bases in the middle. The V gene's germline CDR1 is KGHSH and CDR2 LQKENI. The chain is built from TRBV18 and TRBJ2-7; a possible D gene is TRBD1 (5 bases). The origin of this receptor is a man aged 35 to 55 with active or convalescent COVID-19. The sample comprised peripheral blood. CDR3 sequence reads: CASSKDTFSYEQYF. In DNA form, the CDR3 reads TGTGCCAGCTCAAAGGACACCTTCTCCTACGAGCAGTACTTC.